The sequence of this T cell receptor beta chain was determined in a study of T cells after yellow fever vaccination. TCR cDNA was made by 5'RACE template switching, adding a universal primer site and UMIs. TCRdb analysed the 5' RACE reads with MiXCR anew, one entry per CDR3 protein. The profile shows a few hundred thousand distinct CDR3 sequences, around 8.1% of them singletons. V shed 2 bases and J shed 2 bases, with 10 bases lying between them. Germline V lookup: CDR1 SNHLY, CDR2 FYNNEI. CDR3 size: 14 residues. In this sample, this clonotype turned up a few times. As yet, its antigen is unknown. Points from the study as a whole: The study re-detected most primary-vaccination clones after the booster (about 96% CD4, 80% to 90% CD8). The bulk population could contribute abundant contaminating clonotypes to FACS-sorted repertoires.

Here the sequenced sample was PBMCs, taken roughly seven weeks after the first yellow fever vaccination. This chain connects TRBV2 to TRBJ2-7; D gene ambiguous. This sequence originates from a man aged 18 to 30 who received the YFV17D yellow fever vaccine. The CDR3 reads CASSERGSPYEQYF. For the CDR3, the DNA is TGTGCCAGCAGTGAAAGAGGATCTCCCTACGAGCAGTACTTC.